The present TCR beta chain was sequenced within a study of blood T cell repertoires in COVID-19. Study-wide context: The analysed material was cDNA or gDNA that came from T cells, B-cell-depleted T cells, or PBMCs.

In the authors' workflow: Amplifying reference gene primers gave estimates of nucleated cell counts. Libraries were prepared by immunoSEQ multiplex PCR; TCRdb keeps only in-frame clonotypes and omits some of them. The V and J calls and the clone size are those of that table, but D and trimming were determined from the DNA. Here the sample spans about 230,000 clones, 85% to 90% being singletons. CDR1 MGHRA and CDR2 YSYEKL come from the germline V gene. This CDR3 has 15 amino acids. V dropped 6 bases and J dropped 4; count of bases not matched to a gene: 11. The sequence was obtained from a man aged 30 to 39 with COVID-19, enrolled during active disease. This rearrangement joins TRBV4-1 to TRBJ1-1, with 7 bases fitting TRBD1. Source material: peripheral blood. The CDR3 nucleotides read TGCGCCAGCAGGCACCTACAGGGGTACACCACTGAAGCTTTCTTT. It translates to CASRHLQGYTTEAFF.